This TCR beta chain was documented in a study of T cell repertoires in cytomegalovirus infection. Study as a whole: Through public TCR beta signatures, both CMV infection and matching HLA type were indicated. Study conclusions and caveats: Clonotypes of TCR beta that were HLA-C-restricted and CMV-specific dominated the ex vivo response. Accumulated public TCR beta family frequency recognized individuals carrying CMV together with the relevant HLA.

CDR1 SGHVS and CDR2 FNYEAQ come from the germline V gene. V was cut by 0 bases and J by 7 bases, with 7 bases left in between. The CDR3 contains 13 residues. This clonotype has a handful of counts. Its antigen is unidentified. TCRdb independently ran MiXCR on the reads; one entry per CDR3 protein. The sample consists of hundreds of thousands of distinct CDR3 sequences, 20% to 25% of them appearing once. The chain carries TRBV7-6 and TRBJ2-1, with unresolved D. The sequence was collected from a human donor in good health (CMV status not recorded). Some clones in this sample may be carry-over from other donors' samples. Sequenced sample: CD8+ T cells from PBMCs. CDR3 region: CASSLAAFNEQFF. The CDR3 DNA follows: TGTGCCAGCAGCTTAGCGGCTTTTAATGAGCAGTTCTTC.